This T cell receptor beta chain comes out of a study of blood T cell repertoires in COVID-19. Study-level background: Sources were T cells, B-cell-depleted T cells, or PBMCs; the material itself was cDNA or gDNA.

TCRdb's copy holds only in-frame clones and misses some; the assay was immunoSEQ multiplex PCR. The table lists about 310,000 clones, 85% of them singletons. Membership in each cohort depended on participant-reported clinical history. The CDR3 runs to 16 residues. The germline V gene encodes CDR1 SGHNT and CDR2 YYREEE (reference sequence). Trimming took 0 bases from V and 1 from J; bases not matched to a gene: 4. Input material: PBMCs or T cells enriched from blood (not recorded which). The receptor comes from a woman aged 25 to 39 who had been exposed to COVID-19. The genes are TRBV5-4 and TRBJ2-5; 9 nucleotides agree with TRBD1. The CDR3 DNA follows: TGTGCCAGCAGCTTGGGGACAGGGGCCGGCCAAGAGACCCAGTACTTC. Encoded protein: CASSLGTGAGQETQYF.